The 7 T cell receptor beta chains reported below all come from one sample, sequenced in a study of T cell repertoires in cytomegalovirus infection. TCRdb itself ran the reads through MiXCR, one entry per CDR3 protein. The sample includes 250,000 to 300,000 distinct CDR3 sequences, roughly 15% seen only once; the top ten take about 10%. The specimen sequenced was PBMCs. These receptors were taken from a human donor in good health (CMV status not recorded). Some clones in this sample may be carry-over from other donors' samples.

The V gene is TRBV24-1, the J gene TRBJ2-7; 7 bases match TRBD2. Looked up from germline, CDR1 is KGHDR and CDR2 is SFDVKD. Losses at the gene ends were 7 bases for V and 0 bases for J; bases not matched to a gene: 2. The CDR3 runs to 13 residues. Written as DNA, the CDR3 is TGTGCCACCAGAGGCGGGAGCTCCTACGAGCAGTACTTC. This encodes CATRGGSSYEQYF.

The chain recombines TRBV20-1 with TRBJ2-2; D may be TRBD2 (5 bases). V was shortened by 5 bases and J by 6 bases, with 16 bases between the two germline ends. Germline values: CDR1 DFQATT, CDR2 SNEGSKA (reference sequence). This CDR3 has 14 amino acids. CDR3 sequence (DNA): TGCAGTGCTGCCCTACCTGCGGGCCCCGGGGAGCTGTTTTTT. Translation: CSAALPAGPGELFF.

The rearrangement uses TRBV12-3 or TRBV12-4 and TRBJ2-7; D gene unclear. The CDR3 runs 13 residues. V shed 1 base and J shed 2 bases, with 6 bases lying between them. The CDR3 nucleotides are TGTGCCAGCAGTTTAGTGGCGCCCTACGAGCAGTACTTC. Amino acids: CASSLVAPYEQYF.

This clonotype has a count of ten or more. The J gene is TRBJ1-1, the V gene TRBV11-2; the D is unclear. CDR1 SGHAT and CDR2 FQNNGV come from the germline V gene. The CDR3 extends over 13 amino acids. The ends were cut back, 5 bases at V and 4 bases at J, with 11 bases in the middle. For the CDR3, the DNA is TGTGCCAGCAGCCCGCTCATGGGCACTGAAGCTTTCTTT. It is translated as CASSPLMGTEAFF.

The sample holds many counts of this clonotype. V and J are TRBV6-2 or TRBV6-3 and TRBJ2-7; 8 bases line up with TRBD2. Germline-derived CDR1 and CDR2 are MNHEY and SVGEGT. After removal of 5 bases from V and 4 bases from J, the junction contained 7 bases not matched to a gene. The CDR3 contains 14 residues. CDR3 sequence: CASSREGGGYEQYF. CDR3 DNA: TGTGCCAGCAGTCGGGAGGGGGGCGGATACGAGCAGTACTTC.

This clonotype was observed a handful of times. The chain combines TRBV4-1 with TRBJ2-7; no definite D call. This CDR3 is built from 16 residues. Germline CDR1 is MGHRA and CDR2 is YSYEKL. Trimming removed 5 bases from V and 2 bases from J, with 19 bases in between. Here the CDR3 reads CASSDGRSLWPYEQYF. The CDR3 DNA follows: TGCGCCAGCAGCGACGGACGGAGTCTCTGGCCCTACGAGCAGTACTTC.

This chain uses TRBV12-5 with TRBJ1-1; D unresolved. The CDR3 sequence is 12 residues long. V lost 6 bases, J lost 5 bases, and 10 bases lay in between. CDR1 LGHNT and CDR2 FRNRAP come from the germline V gene. The CDR3 bases are TGTGCTAGTGGGCTAACAGAGACTGAAGCTTTCTTT. This codes for CASGLTETEAFF.